This TCR beta chain is from a study of identical twins. TCRdb fed the 5' RACE reads into MiXCR, producing one record per CDR3 protein. The top ten hold around 3% of the sample, which has roughly 230,000 distinct CDR3 sequences, roughly 8% seen once. Trimming removed 7 bases at V and 2 bases at J, with 11 bases between. This CDR3 has 12 amino acids. Germline CDR1 SQVTM, CDR2 ANQGSEA. A further study also used this sample, focusing on yellow fever vaccine responses in identical twins.

The TCR originated in a woman aged 18-29 years in good health. This sequence joins TRBV29-1 and TRBJ1-1, with D unresolved. Sequenced input: CD8+ T cells sorted from blood. The CDR3 spells CSAGRTNTEAFF. Written as DNA, the CDR3 is TGCAGCGCAGGACGGACTAACACTGAAGCTTTCTTT.